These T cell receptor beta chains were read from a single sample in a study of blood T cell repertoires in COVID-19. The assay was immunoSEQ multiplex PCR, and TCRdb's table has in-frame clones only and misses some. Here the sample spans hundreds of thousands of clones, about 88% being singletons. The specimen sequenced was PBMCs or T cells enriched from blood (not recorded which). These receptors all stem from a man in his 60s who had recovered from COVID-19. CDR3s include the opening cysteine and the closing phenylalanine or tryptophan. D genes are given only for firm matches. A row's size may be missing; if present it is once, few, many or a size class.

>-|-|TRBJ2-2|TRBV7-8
TGTGCCAGCACCTACGGCGGGGCCGGGGAGCTGTTTTTT
CASTYGGAGELFF
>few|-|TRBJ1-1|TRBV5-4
TGTGCCAGCAGCTCTTACAGTGAGAACACTGAAGCTTTCTTT
CASSSYSENTEAFF
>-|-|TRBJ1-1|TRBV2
TGTGCCAGCAGTGACAGGGTCAGTGAAGCTTTCTTT
CASSDRVSEAFF
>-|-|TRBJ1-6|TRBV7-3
TGTGCCAGCAGCTTAAAGGCAGCGTCACCCCTCCACTTT
CASSLKAASPLHF
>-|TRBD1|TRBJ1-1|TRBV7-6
TGTGCCAGCAGCTCGCAGGGGGCGCTCGGCGCTGAAGCTTTCTTT
CASSSQGALGAEAFF
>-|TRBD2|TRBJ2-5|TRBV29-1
TGCAGCGTCGGACACCTGTCGGGGGGAGAGACCCAGTACTTC
CSVGHLSGGETQYF
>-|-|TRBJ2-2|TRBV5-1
TGCGCCAGCAGCCCCGAAGGGGGAATGAACACCGGGGAGCTGTTTTTT
CASSPEGGMNTGELFF
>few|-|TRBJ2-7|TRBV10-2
TGCGCCAGCAGCGACTACACCTACGAGCAGTACTTC
CASSDYTYEQYF
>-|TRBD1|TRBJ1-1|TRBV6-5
TGTGCCAGCACCACACAGGGGGCCCGGAACACTGAAGCTTTCTTT
CASTTQGARNTEAFF
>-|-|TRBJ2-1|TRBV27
TGTGCCAGCTGGACTGGGGACAATGAGCAGTTCTTC
CASWTGDNEQFF
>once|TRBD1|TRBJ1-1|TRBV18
TGTGCCAGCTCACGCGGACAGGGGGGACTGAACACTGAAGCTTTCTTT
CASSRGQGGLNTEAFF
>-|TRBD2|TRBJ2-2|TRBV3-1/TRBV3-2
TGTGCCAGCAGCCAGGGAGGGACTAGCGGGGAGCTGTTTTTT
CASSQGGTSGELFF
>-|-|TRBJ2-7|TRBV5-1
TGCGCCAGCAGCTTGGGTTACAGAGACTCCTACGAGCAGTACTTC
CASSLGYRDSYEQYF
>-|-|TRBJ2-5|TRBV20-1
TGCAGTGCTAGCCTTGCGGAGACCCAGTACTTC
CSASLAETQYF
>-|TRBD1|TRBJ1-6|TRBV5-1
TGCGCCAGCAGCTTGTGGACAGGGGATTATTCACCCCTCCACTTT
CASSLWTGDYSPLHF
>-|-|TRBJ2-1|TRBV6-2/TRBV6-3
TGTGCCAGCAGTTACATCAGGGGTGCGTACAATGAGCAGTTCTTC
CASSYIRGAYNEQFF
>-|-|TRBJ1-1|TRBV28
TGTGCCAGCAGTGTGACCGGGACAAATTTCCCTGAAGCTTTCTTT
CASSVTGTNFPEAFF
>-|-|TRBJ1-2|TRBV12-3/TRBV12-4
TGTGCCAGCTCTCAAACAGGGCACTATGGCTACACCTTC
CASSQTGHYGYTF
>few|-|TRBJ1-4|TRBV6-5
TGTGCCAGCAGTTACCGGGGGGGGCCAACTGAAAAACTGTTTTTT
CASSYRGGPTEKLFF
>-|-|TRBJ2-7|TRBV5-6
TGTGCCAGCAAAGCTAGCGCCGGGGAGCAGTACTTC
CASKASAGEQYF
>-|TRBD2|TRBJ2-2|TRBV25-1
TGTGCCAGCAGTGAAGGATTGTTGCGGGGGGGCAACACCGGGGAGCTGTTTTTT
CASSEGLLRGGNTGELFF
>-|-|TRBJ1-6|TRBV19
TGTGCCAGTAGTTCAGACAGGTCCTATAATTCACCCCTCCACTTT
CASSSDRSYNSPLHF
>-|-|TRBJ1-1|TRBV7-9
TGTGCCAGCAGCTTTACCGGGTGGCCTGAAGCTTTCTTT
CASSFTGWPEAFF
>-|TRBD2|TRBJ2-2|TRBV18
TGTGCCAGCTCACCATTACTAGCGGGAGGGCCTAACACCGGGGAGCTGTTTTTT
CASSPLLAGGPNTGELFF
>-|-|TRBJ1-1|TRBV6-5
TGTGCCAGCATTTCCCGCCGGGGTGCTGAAGCTTTCTTT
CASISRRGAEAFF
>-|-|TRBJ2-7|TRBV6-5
TGTGCCAGCAGTTCCGGGGTCGGCGAGCAGTACTTC
CASSSGVGEQYF
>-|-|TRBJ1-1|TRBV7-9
TGTGCCAGCAGCTTAGAACAGGGAATGACTGAAGCTTTCTTT
CASSLEQGMTEAFF
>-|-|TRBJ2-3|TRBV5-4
TGTGCCAGCAGCTTGAGGTTGCAGGGGAGCACAGATACGCAGTATTTT
CASSLRLQGSTDTQYF
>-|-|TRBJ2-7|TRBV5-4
TGTGCCAGCAGCTCGGTAGGAGGGGACTACGAGCAGTACTTC
CASSSVGGDYEQYF
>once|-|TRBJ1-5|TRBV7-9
TGTGCCAGCAGCCGATGGGCACAGGGAAGCAATCAGCCCCAGCATTTT
CASSRWAQGSNQPQHF
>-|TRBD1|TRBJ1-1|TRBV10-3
TGTGCCATCAAGGGGGCCGGGAGCAACACTGAAGCTTTCTTT
CAIKGAGSNTEAFF
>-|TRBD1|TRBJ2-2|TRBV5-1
TGCGCCAGCAGCTTGGCCGGGACAGGGAACACCGGGGAGCTGTTTTTT
CASSLAGTGNTGELFF
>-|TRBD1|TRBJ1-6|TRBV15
TGTGCCACCAGCAGCAGTCCGGGACAGGGAGGCGATTCACCCCTCCACTTT
CATSSSPGQGGDSPLHF
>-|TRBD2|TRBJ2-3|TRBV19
TGTGCCAGTAGTATAGGGTCGTCTAGCGGGGGAAGCACAGATACGCAGTATTTT
CASSIGSSSGGSTDTQYF
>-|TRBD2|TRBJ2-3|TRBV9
TGTGCCAGCAGCCCAGTCGAAGCGGGGGGGCCATGGGATACGCAGTATTTT
CASSPVEAGGPWDTQYF
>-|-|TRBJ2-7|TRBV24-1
TGTGCCACCGGGCGGGCAGACTCCTACGAGCAGTACTTC
CATGRADSYEQYF
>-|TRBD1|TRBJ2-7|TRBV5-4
TGTGCCAGCAGGCCGGGACAGGCTTCCTACGAGCAGTACTTC
CASRPGQASYEQYF
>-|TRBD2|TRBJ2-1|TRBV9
TGTGCCAGCAGCGTTCGAGCGGGAGGGCTTTACAATGAGCAGTTCTTC
CASSVRAGGLYNEQFF
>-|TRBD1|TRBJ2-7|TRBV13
TGTGCCAGCAGCTTAAGGGACAGCTACGAGCAGTACTTC
CASSLRDSYEQYF
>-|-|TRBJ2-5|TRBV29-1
TGCAGCGTGTGGGGGATGCAGGGGAAGAAAAACCAAGAGACCCAGTACTTC
CSVWGMQGKKNQETQYF
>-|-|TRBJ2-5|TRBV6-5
TGTGCCAGCAGTTACTCGCGCGGGCCTCAAGAGACCCAGTACTTC
CASSYSRGPQETQYF
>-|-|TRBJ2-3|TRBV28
TGTGCCAGCAGTCCCCCCGACAGAGATACGCAGTATTTT
CASSPPDRDTQYF
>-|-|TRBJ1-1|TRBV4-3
TGCGCCAGCAGCCAAGATATTCAGGGCACTGAAGCTTTCTTT
CASSQDIQGTEAFF
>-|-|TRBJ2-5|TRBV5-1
TGCGCCAGCAGCTCGAGTCCCGCACAAGAGACCCAGTACTTC
CASSSSPAQETQYF
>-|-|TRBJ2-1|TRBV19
TGTGCCAGTAGCTCCTCGACGGAGTACAATGAGCAGTTCTTC
CASSSSTEYNEQFF
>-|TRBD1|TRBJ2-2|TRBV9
TGTGCCAGCAGCGTTCAGGGACAGACGAACACCGGGGAGCTGTTTTTT
CASSVQGQTNTGELFF
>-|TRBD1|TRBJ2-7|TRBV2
TGTGCCAGCAGTGTTGGACAGGGGGGCGGGAACGAGCAGTACTTC
CASSVGQGGGNEQYF
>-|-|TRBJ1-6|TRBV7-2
TGTGCCAGCAGCTTCCAGGGTCTCTATAATTCACCCCTCCACTTT
CASSFQGLYNSPLHF
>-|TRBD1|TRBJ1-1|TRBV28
TGTGCCAGCAGAGCTCTGACAGGGGCCAACACTGAAGCTTTCTTT
CASRALTGANTEAFF
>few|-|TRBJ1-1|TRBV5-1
TGCGCCAGCACTTCAACCGGACAGTTGAACACTGAAGCTTTCTTT
CASTSTGQLNTEAFF
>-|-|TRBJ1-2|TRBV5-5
TGTGCCAGCAGCTTGGATCAGGGGAGAGGTAGCTACACCTTC
CASSLDQGRGSYTF